The rows below give T cell receptor beta chains drawn from one sample of a study of cytomegalovirus exposure and HLA in healthy donors. Profiling relied on immunoSEQ multiplex PCR, and the TCRdb table lists in-frame clones only, not all of them. The repertoire holds about 59,000 clones, with 75% to 85% as singletons. Input material: PBMCs. The receptors originated from a woman between 35 and 50 years old in good health and CMV-seronegative. The conserved cysteine and the conserved F or W are not part of the CDR3 here.

V | CDR3
TRBV18 | ASSSDRGLIRQY
TRBV28 | ASWNGGGGYT
TRBV2 | ASSEGQGARYEQY
TRBV6-1 | ASSEWETGYAPTSTDTQY
TRBV15 | ATSRVRGRGNIQY
TRBV7-3 | ASSWGGFPNTGELF
TRBV7-3 | ASSPTPLAGVTDTQY
TRBV19 | ASSQSTGGLYYGYT
TRBV2 | ASSELRWATEAF
TRBV28 | ASSSGSGSSYEQY
TRBV5-1 | ASGFETSGREQF
TRBV6-6 | ASSLASSEGYT
TRBV5-1 | ASSQPAFGDEQF
TRBV14 | ASSQVGLYEQY
TRBV7-2 | ASRRGGASGRNEQF
TRBV7-8 | ASSLHPGLAGVSETQY
TRBV27 | ASSLLRVRDTEAF
TRBV11-3 | ARTPGDPNYGYT
TRBV10-3 | AISGCSGTVNTGELF
TRBV5-1 | ASTAGGHTEAF
TRBV5-1 | ASSSTGTTTAEQY
TRBV6-1 | ASSEAGRGTEAF
TRBV7-3 | ASSRDYYENTGELF
TRBV27 | ASRPYGGEETQY
TRBV5-1 | ASRRGEVNEKLF
TRBV18 | ASSIQGGTEAF
TRBV28 | ASSRWGGELSEAF
TRBV7-9 | ASSPRSPQETGELF
TRBV18 | ASSPRTGSGYT
TRBV18 | ASSPNQSLDRTNYGYT
TRBV23-1 | ASTDSKINQPQH
TRBV9 | ASSGTSGRDQETQY
TRBV27 | ASRPTGQGAGEQY
TRBV6-1 | ASSETGKPYEQY
TRBV7-9 | ASSLGHTYEQY
TRBV5-6 | ASSFGTGVNEKLF
TRBV5-4 | ASQQGSYGYT
TRBV25-1 | ASNSGGANEQF
TRBV28 | ASSLAVRENTEAF
TRBV16 | ASSQSRQGTYGYT
TRBV5-1 | ASSSGVAHNEQF
TRBV6-5 | ASSRTWTTQETQY
TRBV5-6 | ASSLTDYEQY
TRBV11-2 | ASSLARAYEQY
TRBV27 | ASSETVMNTEAF
TRBV6-1 | ASSASGTGGDEQY
TRBV19 | ASSAGVPSYEQY
TRBV5-4 | ASSLGGWLDNEQF
TRBV27 | ASSSRTDNQPQH
TRBV27 | ASRSGTHRGPYNEQF
TRBV29-1 | SVRDSDINQPQH
TRBV18 | ASSPSSNQPQH
TRBV5-1 | ASSLPSGAGDTQY
TRBV7-3 | ASSLSAGELF